These T cell receptor beta chains were read from a single sample in a study of long-term antiretroviral therapy in people with HIV. Data came from immunoSEQ multiplex PCR; TCRdb stores just in-frame clones and leaves some out. The sample has 15,000 to 20,000 clones, approximately 73% seen once. Sequencing was performed on unsorted PBMCs, taken nearly 2.6 years before starting antiretroviral therapy. All receptors derive from a woman between 45 and 65 years old with HIV. CDR3s leave out the opening cysteine and the closing phenylalanine or tryptophan. Fields, in order: V gene, J gene, CDR3 protein.

TRBV5-6	TRBJ2-3	ASSLFPFASTDTQY
TRBV10-1	TRBJ2-1	ASSANRGNEQF
TRBV5-1	TRBJ2-1	ASSLVSGGAGEQF
TRBV19	TRBJ2-3	ASGFQGTDTQY
TRBV5-1	TRBJ1-1	ASSLGGTGDTEAF
TRBV18	TRBJ2-1	ASSPIAGFRGEQF
TRBV19	TRBJ2-3	ASSIYIITQY
TRBV30	TRBJ1-3	AWSVLRGNTIY
TRBV6-5	TRBJ2-2	ASSYFGNTGELF
TRBV5-1	TRBJ1-5	ASSLEGQGGNQPQH
TRBV6-5	TRBJ2-4	ASSYGRGGSWDIQY
TRBV28	TRBJ1-6	ASSFMGTGSSPLH
TRBV5-1	TRBJ2-7	ASSTGTFNEQY
TRBV11-2	TRBJ1-1	ASSLGQGGEAF
TRBV9	TRBJ1-6	AGGTGNDNSPLH
TRBV6-1	TRBJ1-6	ASSEGYRGSFSPLH